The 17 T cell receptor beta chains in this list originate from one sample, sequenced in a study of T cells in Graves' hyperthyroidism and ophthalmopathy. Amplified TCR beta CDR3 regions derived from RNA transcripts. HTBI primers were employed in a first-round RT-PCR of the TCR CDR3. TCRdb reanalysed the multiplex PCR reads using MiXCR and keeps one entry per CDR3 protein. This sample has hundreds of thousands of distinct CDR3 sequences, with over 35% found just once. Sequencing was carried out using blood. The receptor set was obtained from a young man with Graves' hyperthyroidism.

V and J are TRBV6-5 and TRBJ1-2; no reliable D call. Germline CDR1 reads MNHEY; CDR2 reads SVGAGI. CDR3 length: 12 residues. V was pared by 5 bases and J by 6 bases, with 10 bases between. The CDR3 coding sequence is TGTGCCAGCAGTGACGCCCGAAATGGCTACACCTTC. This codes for CASSDARNGYTF.

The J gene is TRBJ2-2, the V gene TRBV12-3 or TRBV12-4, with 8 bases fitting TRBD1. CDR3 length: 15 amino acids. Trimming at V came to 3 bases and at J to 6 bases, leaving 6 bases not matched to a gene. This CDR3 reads CASSLDPGGPGELFF. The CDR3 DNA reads TGTGCCAGCAGTTTGGATCCAGGGGGCCCCGGGGAGCTGTTTTTT.

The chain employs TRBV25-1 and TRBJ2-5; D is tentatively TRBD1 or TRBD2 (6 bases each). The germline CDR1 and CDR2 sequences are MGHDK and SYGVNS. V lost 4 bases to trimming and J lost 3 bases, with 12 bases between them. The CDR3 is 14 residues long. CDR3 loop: CASSGPGDKETQYF. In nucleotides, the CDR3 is TGTGCCAGCAGTGGGCCGGGGGACAAAGAGACCCAGTACTTC. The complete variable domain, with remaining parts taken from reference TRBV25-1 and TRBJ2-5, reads EADIYQTPRYLVIGTGKKITLECSQTMGHDKMYWYQQDPGMELHLIHYSYGVNSTEKGDLSSESTVSRIRTEHFPLTLESARPSHTSQYLCASSGPGDKETQYFGPGTRLLVL.

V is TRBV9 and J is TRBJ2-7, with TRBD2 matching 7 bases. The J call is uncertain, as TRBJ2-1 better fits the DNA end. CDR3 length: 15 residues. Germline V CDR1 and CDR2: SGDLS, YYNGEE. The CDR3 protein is CASSVESGAYNEQFF. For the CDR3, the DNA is TGTGCCAGCAGCGTAGAAAGCGGGGCCTACAATGAGCAGTTCTTC.

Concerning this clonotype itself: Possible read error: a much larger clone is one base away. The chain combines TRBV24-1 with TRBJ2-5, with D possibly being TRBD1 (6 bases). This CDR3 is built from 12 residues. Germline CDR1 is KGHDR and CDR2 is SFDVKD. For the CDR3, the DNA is TGTGCCACAGGACAGAACCAAGAGTCCCAGTACTTC. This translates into CATGQNQESQYF.

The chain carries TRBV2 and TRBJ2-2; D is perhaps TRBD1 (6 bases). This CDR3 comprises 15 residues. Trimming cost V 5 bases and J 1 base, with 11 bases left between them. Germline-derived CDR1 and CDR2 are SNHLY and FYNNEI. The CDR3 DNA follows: TGTGCCAGCAGTCGTGGGGGCCAGAACACCGGGGAGCTGTTTTTT. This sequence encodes CASSRGGQNTGELFF.

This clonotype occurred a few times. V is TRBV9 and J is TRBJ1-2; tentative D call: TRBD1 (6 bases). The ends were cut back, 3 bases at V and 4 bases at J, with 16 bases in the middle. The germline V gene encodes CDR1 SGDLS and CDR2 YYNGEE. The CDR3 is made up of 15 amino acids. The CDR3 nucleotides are TGTGCCAGCAGCGCCCAAACTGGGGGCGTCTATGGCTACACCTTC. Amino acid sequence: CASSAQTGGVYGYTF.

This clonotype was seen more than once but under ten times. CDR3 in amino acids: CASSPLAGGPGELFF. CDR3 DNA: TGTGCCAGCAGCCCTCTAGCGGGGGGGCCCGGGGAGCTGTTTTTT. The chain links TRBV7-6 to TRBJ2-2, with 12 nucleotides matching TRBD2. The CDR3 contains 15 residues. V was clipped by 5 bases and J by 6 bases; unmatched bases: 4. CDR1 is SGHVS, CDR2 FNYEAQ, per germline. Full variable domain (missing parts from reference TRBV7-6 and TRBJ2-2): GAGVSQSPRYKVTKRGQDVALRCDPISGHVSLYWYRQALGQGPEFLTYFNYEAQQDKSGLPNDRFSAERPEGSISTLTIQRTEQRDSAMYRCASSPLAGGPGELFFGEGSRLTVL.

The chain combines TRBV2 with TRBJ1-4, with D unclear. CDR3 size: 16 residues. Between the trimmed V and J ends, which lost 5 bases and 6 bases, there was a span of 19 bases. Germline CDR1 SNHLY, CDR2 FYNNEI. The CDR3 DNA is TGTGCCAGCAGTCGCCTCCTCGGGAGAGAGGATGAAAAACTGTTTTTT. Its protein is CASSRLLGREDEKLFF. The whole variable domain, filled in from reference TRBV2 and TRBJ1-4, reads EPEVTQTPSHQVTQMGQEVILRCVPISNHLYFYWYRQILGQKVEFLVSFYNNEISEKSEIFDDQFSVERPDGSNFTLKIRSTKLEDSAMYFCASSRLLGREDEKLFFGSGTQLSVL.

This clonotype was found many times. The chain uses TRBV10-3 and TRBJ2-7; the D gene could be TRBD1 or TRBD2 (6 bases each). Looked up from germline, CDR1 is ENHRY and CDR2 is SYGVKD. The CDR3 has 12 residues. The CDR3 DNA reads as TGTGCGGGGGCGGGGAGCAACTCCGAGCAGTACTTC. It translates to CAGAGSNSEQYF.

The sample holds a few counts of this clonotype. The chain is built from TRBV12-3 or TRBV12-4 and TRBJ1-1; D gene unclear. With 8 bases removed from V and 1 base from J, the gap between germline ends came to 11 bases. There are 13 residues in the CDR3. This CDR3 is CASGNTANTEAFF. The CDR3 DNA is TGTGCCAGCGGAAATACGGCGAACACTGAAGCTTTCTTT.

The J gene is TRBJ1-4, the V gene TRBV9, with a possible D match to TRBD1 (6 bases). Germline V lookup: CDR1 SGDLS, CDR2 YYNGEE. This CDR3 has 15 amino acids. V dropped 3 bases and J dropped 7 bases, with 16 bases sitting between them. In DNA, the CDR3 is TGTGCCAGCAGCGCGGGGGGGGCCCGAGGTGAAAAACTGTTTTTT. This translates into CASSAGGARGEKLFF.

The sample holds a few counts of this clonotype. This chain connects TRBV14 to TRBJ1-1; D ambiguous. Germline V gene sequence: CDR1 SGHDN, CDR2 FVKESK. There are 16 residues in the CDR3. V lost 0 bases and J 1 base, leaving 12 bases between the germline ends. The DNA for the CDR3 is TGTGCCAGCAGCCAAGATGGGAGCAGGAGGAACACTGAAGCTTTCTTT. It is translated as CASSQDGSRRNTEAFF.

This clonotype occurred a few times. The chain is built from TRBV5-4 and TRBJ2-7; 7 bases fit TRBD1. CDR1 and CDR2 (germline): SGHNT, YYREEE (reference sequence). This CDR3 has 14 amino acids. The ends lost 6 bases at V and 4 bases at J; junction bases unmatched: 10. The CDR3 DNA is TGTGCCAGCAATAACGACAGGGCGAATTACGAGCAGTACTTC. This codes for CASNNDRANYEQYF.

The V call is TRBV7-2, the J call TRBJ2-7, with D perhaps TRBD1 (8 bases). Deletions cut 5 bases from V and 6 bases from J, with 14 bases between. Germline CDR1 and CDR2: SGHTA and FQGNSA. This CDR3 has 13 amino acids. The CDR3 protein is CASSNTGGGEQYF. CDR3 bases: TGTGCCAGCAGCAACACAGGGGGGGGCGAGCAGTACTTC.

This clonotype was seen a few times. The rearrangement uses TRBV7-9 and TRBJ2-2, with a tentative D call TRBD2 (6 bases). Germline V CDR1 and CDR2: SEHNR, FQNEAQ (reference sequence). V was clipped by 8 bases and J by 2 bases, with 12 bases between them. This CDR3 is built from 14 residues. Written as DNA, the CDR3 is TGTGCCAGCGATCCTAGCGAAAACACCGGGGAGCTGTTTTTT. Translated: CASDPSENTGELFF.

The CDR3 coding sequence is TGTGCCAGCTCACCGGACGCCGCGGGGGGGACCCAGTACTTC. Its translation: CASSPDAAGGTQYF. V and J are TRBV2 and TRBJ2-5; TRBD2 agrees at 8 bases. V was clipped by 8 bases and J by 7 bases; unmatched bases: 12. The CDR3 length is 14 residues. Per germline, CDR1 SNHLY and CDR2 FYNNEI. Combining the CDR3 with reference TRBV2 and TRBJ2-5 gives the whole variable domain EPEVTQTPSHQVTQMGQEVILRCVPISNHLYFYWYRQILGQKVEFLVSFYNNEISEKSEIFDDQFSVERPDGSNFTLKIRSTKLEDSAMYFCASSPDAAGGTQYFGPGTRLLVL.